The 26 T cell receptor beta chains in this list originate from one sample, sequenced in a study of T cell repertoires in cytomegalovirus infection. TCRdb re-called the reads through MiXCR, storing one row per CDR3 protein. The top ten hold 20% to 30% of the sample, which has 150,000 to 200,000 distinct CDR3 sequences, about an eighth seen once. The material sequenced was PBMCs. The receptors originated from a human donor in good health (CMV status not recorded). Some clones in this sample may be carry-over from other donors' samples.

This clonotype was counted between two and nine times. J is TRBJ2-4 and V is TRBV19; 7 bases are a match to TRBD2. The CDR3 length is 14 residues. V gave up 6 bases and J gave up 3 bases; unmatched junction bases: 5. CDR1 is LNHDA, CDR2 SQIVND, per germline (reference sequence). CDR3 DNA sequence: TGTGCCAGTAGGCCTAGCGGCAGCAAAAACATTCAGTACTTC. This encodes CASRPSGSKNIQYF.

This clonotype was detected many times. The CDR3 spells CASSSLVWGGTEAFF. CDR3 bases: TGTGCCAGCAGCTCCCTCGTTTGGGGGGGCACTGAAGCTTTCTTT. The J gene is TRBJ1-1, the V gene TRBV7-2, with a tentative D call TRBD1 (5 bases). V was pared by 4 bases and J by 4 bases, with 16 bases between. The CDR3 is made up of 15 amino acids. Germline lookup yields CDR1 SGHTA and CDR2 FQGNSA.

This clonotype was found many times. The genes are TRBV7-2 and TRBJ2-1; 13 nucleotides align to TRBD2. Trimming took 5 bases from V and 9 from J; bases not matched to a gene: 7. There are 15 residues in the CDR3. The germline gives CDR1 SGHTA, CDR2 FQGNSA. CDR3 loop: CASSPRTSGSGEQFF. CDR3 nucleotides: TGTGCCAGCAGCCCGAGGACTAGCGGGAGTGGTGAGCAGTTCTTC.

This clonotype was found many times. The V gene is TRBV4-1, the J gene TRBJ2-6; TRBD1 aligns across 9 bases. Germline lookup yields CDR1 MGHRA and CDR2 YSYEKL. V trimming: 3 bases; J trimming: 2 bases; junction bases outside the gene matches: 8. The CDR3 loop spans 18 amino acids. DNA for the CDR3: TGCGCCAGCAGCCAGGGGGACAGGGTAATTGCTGGGGCCAACGTCCTGACTTTC. Translating gives CASSQGDRVIAGANVLTF.

This clonotype came up many times. J is TRBJ2-6 and V is TRBV19; D is undetermined. This CDR3 comprises 15 residues. Trimming left V 3 bases short and J 1 base short, with 7 bases between. Germline CDR1 and CDR2: LNHDA and SQIVND (reference sequence). Here the CDR3 reads CASSIPGSGANVLTF. The CDR3 DNA sequence: TGTGCCAGTAGTATCCCTGGGTCTGGGGCCAACGTCCTGACTTTC.

This clonotype turned up a few times. The chain joins TRBV5-5 to TRBJ2-1; TRBD2 might be the D (6 bases). V was trimmed by 4 bases and J by 0 bases, leaving 20 bases between them. CDR3 length: 18 residues. From germline, CDR1 is SGHKS and CDR2 YYEKEE (reference sequence). The CDR3 DNA follows: TGTGCCAGCAGCCCCGGGGTAGCGGTCCTGAGCTCCTACAATGAGCAGTTCTTC. Translated: CASSPGVAVLSSYNEQFF.

This clonotype came up many times. V and J are TRBV7-2 and TRBJ2-3; no clear D. V shed 1 base and J shed 3 bases, with 5 bases lying between them. The germline V gene has CDR1 SGHTA and CDR2 FQGNSA. This CDR3 is built from 13 residues. CDR3 protein: CASSLVTTDTQYF. The CDR3 DNA reads TGTGCCAGCAGCTTAGTGACAACAGATACGCAGTATTTT. Supplemented by reference TRBV7-2 and TRBJ2-3, the full variable domain reads GAGVSQSPSNKVTEKGKDVELRCDPISGHTALYWYRQSLGQGLEFLIYFQGNSAPDKSGLPSDRFSAERTGGSVSTLTIQRTQQEDSAVYLCASSLVTTDTQYFGPGTRLTVL.

The V call is TRBV2, the J call TRBJ2-2; D is perhaps TRBD1 or TRBD2 (5 bases each). Trimming shortened V by 6 bases and J by 1 base, and 12 bases separated the two germline ends. CDR3 size: 15 residues. Germline loops: CDR1 SNHLY, CDR2 FYNNEI. CDR3 loop: CASRGDGRNTGELFF. The CDR3 bases are TGTGCCAGCAGGGGGGACGGCAGGAACACCGGGGAGCTGTTTTTT.

The chain links TRBV29-1 to TRBJ2-3, with 7 bases identical to TRBD1. Germline-derived CDR1 and CDR2 are SQVTM and ANQGSEA. This CDR3 spans 14 amino acids. J gave up 4 bases and V 4 bases, and 8 bases lay outside the gene matches. The CDR3 region is CSVAKTGNPDTQYF. The CDR3 bases are TGCAGCGTTGCCAAGACAGGGAACCCAGATACGCAGTATTTT.

This clonotype occurred many times. The chain couples TRBV20-1 to TRBJ2-1; perhaps TRBD1 as D (6 bases). The V end was cut by 5 bases, the J end by 1 base, with 9 bases between. CDR3 length: 13 residues. CDR1 is DFQATT and CDR2 is SNEGSKA in the germline V gene (reference sequence). CDR3: CSARTDSYNEQFF. The CDR3 DNA sequence: TGCAGTGCTCGGACAGATTCCTACAATGAGCAGTTCTTC.

This clonotype was counted between two and nine times. The chain joins TRBV29-1 to TRBJ2-7; a possible D gene is TRBD2 (5 bases). The V and J ends lost 4 bases and 2 bases respectively, with 6 bases between them. The germline CDR1 and CDR2 sequences are SQVTM and ANQGSEA. This CDR3 comprises 11 residues. In DNA form, the CDR3 reads TGCAGCGTTGTGGGAGCCTACGAGCAGTACTTC. It yields the protein CSVVGAYEQYF.

The CDR3: CASSRGTQYF. CDR3 DNA sequence: TGTGCCAGCAGTCGAGGGACCCAGTACTTC. V usage is TRBV2 and J usage is TRBJ2-5; the D is unclear. CDR3 length equals 10 residues. V lost 5 bases to trimming and J lost 7 bases, with 5 bases between them. Germline V gene sequence: CDR1 SNHLY, CDR2 FYNNEI.

This chain uses TRBV29-1 with TRBJ1-2; TRBD1 matches 9 bases. The CDR3 length is 13 residues. J was trimmed by 8 bases and V by 7 bases; bases with no gene match: 11. The V gene's germline CDR1 is SQVTM and CDR2 ANQGSEA. The CDR3 sequence: CSASVGQGSGYTF. In nucleotides, the CDR3 is TGCAGCGCCTCTGTGGGACAGGGAAGCGGCTACACCTTC.

This clonotype was detected many times. CDR3 loop: CASILGGANTEAFF. In nucleotides, the CDR3 is TGTGCCAGCATCCTCGGGGGGGCAAACACTGAAGCTTTCTTT. The chain links TRBV7-8 to TRBJ1-1, with D perhaps TRBD1 (6 bases). V lost 7 bases, J lost 2 bases, and 14 bases lay in between. This CDR3 spans 14 amino acids. In germline, CDR1 is SGHVS, CDR2 FQNEAQ. Based on the CDR3 plus reference TRBV7-8 and TRBJ1-1, the full variable domain is GAGVSQSPRYKVAKRGQDVALRCDPISGHVSLFWYQQALGQGPEFLTYFQNEAQLDKSGLPSDRFFAERPEGSVSTLKIQRTQQEDSAVYLCASILGGANTEAFFGQGTRLTVV.

The table lists this clonotype with many counts. The chain uses TRBV7-2 and TRBJ1-3, with D tentatively TRBD1 (6 bases). The V and J ends lost 5 bases and 0 bases respectively, with 11 bases between them. The length of the CDR3 is 15 residues. Germline CDR1 is SGHTA and CDR2 is FQGNSA. This CDR3 reads CASSQDRASGNTIYF. Written as DNA, the CDR3 is TGTGCCAGCAGCCAGGACAGAGCCTCTGGAAACACCATATATTTT.

V and J are TRBV5-6 and TRBJ2-7, with 9 nucleotides matching TRBD1. The CDR3 extends over 15 amino acids. The junction had 9 bases not matched to a gene; V was cut back by 3 bases and J by 5 bases. CDR1 SGHDT and CDR2 YYEEEE come from the germline V gene. The CDR3 DNA follows: TGTGCCAGCAGCTCCACTGGGACAGGGTCAGACGAGCAGTACTTC. Encoded protein: CASSSTGTGSDEQYF.

Ten or more counts support this clonotype. The chain recombines TRBV7-2 with TRBJ2-3; 9 bases line up with TRBD1. This CDR3 is built from 17 residues. Germline CDR1 is SGHTA and CDR2 is FQGNSA. The trim removed 5 bases at V and 4 bases at J, leaving 13 bases unmatched. The CDR3 loop reads CASSPRVLGQGADTQYF. The CDR3 nucleotides read TGTGCCAGCAGCCCGCGAGTATTGGGACAGGGCGCAGATACGCAGTATTTT. Using reference TRBV7-2 and TRBJ2-3 for the parts outside the CDR3, the full variable domain is GAGVSQSPSNKVTEKGKDVELRCDPISGHTALYWYRQSLGQGLEFLIYFQGNSAPDKSGLPSDRFSAERTGGSVSTLTIQRTQQEDSAVYLCASSPRVLGQGADTQYFGPGTRLTVL.

This clonotype was detected ten times or more. V usage is TRBV7-6 and J usage is TRBJ1-1, with D tentatively TRBD1 (5 bases). With 1 base removed from V and 4 bases from J, the gap between germline ends came to 10 bases. This CDR3 region has 14 residues. The germline V gene has CDR1 SGHVS and CDR2 FNYEAQ. This CDR3 reads CASSLGGVGTEAFF. The CDR3 nucleotides read TGTGCCAGCAGCTTAGGGGGGGTGGGCACTGAAGCTTTCTTT.

The chain carries TRBV6-5 and TRBJ2-7, with D unclear. V lost 2 bases to trimming and J lost 4 bases, with 18 bases between them. This CDR3 region has 16 residues. Germline V gene lookup returns CDR1 MNHEY and CDR2 SVGAGI. The CDR3 loop is CASSYGASRSQYEQYF. The CDR3 coding sequence is TGTGCCAGCAGTTACGGAGCCTCAAGATCCCAGTACGAGCAGTACTTC.

This clonotype appeared a few times. This chain uses TRBV5-1 with TRBJ2-7; 8 bases align to TRBD2. Germline CDR1 SGHRS, CDR2 YFSETQ. Trimming cost V 0 bases and J 4 bases; bases outside gene matches: 6. The CDR3 is made up of 15 amino acids. The DNA of the CDR3 is TGCGCCAGCAGCTTGGATACTAGCGGAATTTACGAGCAGTACTTC. Translated: CASSLDTSGIYEQYF.

At least ten counts were recorded for this clonotype. This sequence joins TRBV7-9 and TRBJ2-3; D might be TRBD1 (5 bases). With 5 bases removed from V and 1 base from J, the gap between germline ends came to 16 bases. Germline loops: CDR1 SEHNR, CDR2 FQNEAQ (reference sequence). This CDR3 is built from 16 residues. The CDR3 loop is CASSIMSQGRTDTQYF. The CDR3 region has the DNA TGTGCCAGCAGCATTATGAGCCAGGGCCGCACAGATACGCAGTATTTT.

This clonotype has a handful of counts. The chain uses TRBV3-1 and TRBJ1-6; maybe TRBD1 (5 bases). V was shortened by 1 base and J by 9 bases, with 13 bases between the two germline ends. The CDR3 length is 15 residues. Germline lookup yields CDR1 LGHDT and CDR2 YNNKEL (reference sequence). DNA of the CDR3: TGTGCCAGCAGCCAAGCGACAGTAGGAAGTTCACCCCTCCACTTT. Translation: CASSQATVGSSPLHF.

This clonotype occurred many times. The chain employs TRBV7-8 and TRBJ1-2; 7 bases map to TRBD1. V lost 1 base and J lost 2; bases outside the gene matches: 1. Germline V gene lookup returns CDR1 SGHVS and CDR2 FQNEAQ. This CDR3 region has 14 residues. This CDR3 is CASSLGGQNYGYTF. The CDR3 coding sequence is TGTGCCAGCAGCTTAGGGGGACAGAACTATGGCTACACCTTC.

In its sample, this clonotype was seen many times. The chain employs TRBV7-2 and TRBJ1-1, with a possible D match to TRBD1 (6 bases). Germline V gene sequence: CDR1 SGHTA, CDR2 FQGNSA. CDR3 length: 14 amino acids. The V and J ends lost 5 bases and 5 bases respectively, with 15 bases between them. The CDR3 region has the DNA TGTGCCAGCAGCAAAGAAGGGGGGGGGACTGAAGCTTTCTTT. This translates into CASSKEGGGTEAFF.

This clonotype was seen repeatedly, ten times or more. This rearrangement joins TRBV7-9 to TRBJ2-1, with D possibly being TRBD1 (6 bases). Germline V CDR1 and CDR2: SEHNR, FQNEAQ (reference sequence). V lost 4 bases to trimming and J lost 6 bases, with 16 bases between them. CDR3 length: 15 amino acids. CDR3 sequence: CASSWWGTKSNEQFF. The CDR3 DNA sequence: TGTGCCAGCAGCTGGTGGGGGACAAAGAGCAATGAGCAGTTCTTC.

V usage is TRBV3-1 and J usage is TRBJ2-7; a weak D match, TRBD1 (5 bases). CDR3 length equals 11 residues. Trimming cost V 4 bases and J 6 bases, with 7 bases left between them. Germline lookup yields CDR1 LGHDT and CDR2 YNNKEL (reference sequence). The CDR3 loop is CASSLRAEQYF. The CDR3 DNA reads as TGTGCCAGCAGCCTCAGGGCCGAGCAGTACTTC.